This T cell receptor beta chain was identified in a study of blood T cell repertoires in COVID-19. Study at large: T cells, B-cell-depleted T cells, or PBMCs provided the cDNA or gDNA that served as material.

Per the authors' pipeline: Nucleated cell number was recorded as an estimate derived from reference gene primer amplification. Data came from immunoSEQ multiplex PCR; TCRdb stores just in-frame clones and leaves some out. V and J calls and clone size come straight from that table; D and trimming were deduced from the DNA. The sample shows about 230,000 clones, more than 70% of them seen only once. Between the trimmed V and J ends, which lost 3 bases and 2 bases, there was a span of 9 bases. Germline CDR1 is SGHRS and CDR2 is YFSETQ. The CDR3 sequence is 13 residues long. In terms of age and location, participants ranged from roughly 18 to 100 years and lived in approximately 26 US areas. Categorization into cohorts depended on clinical history that participants reported.

The chain recombines TRBV5-1 with TRBJ2-7, with D perhaps matching TRBD1 (5 bases). What was sequenced was PBMCs or T cells enriched from blood (not recorded which). This sequence originates from a woman aged 40-49 years with acute COVID-19. This CDR3 reads CASSSTVPYEQYF. The DNA of the CDR3 is TGCGCCAGCAGCTCGACAGTCCCCTACGAGCAGTACTTC.